Presented here are 9 T cell receptor beta chains from one specimen sequenced in a study of regulatory T cells in long-lasting Graves disease. The time point was: persistent/refractory GD, antithyroid drugs over 5 years with positive TRAb. Making the TCR library involved RNA that had been extracted from PBMCs. CDR3 regions were amplified by Arm-PCR using iRepertoire HTBI primers to build TCR beta libraries. TCRdb recomputed calls from the multiplex PCR reads with MiXCR, one row per CDR3 protein. This sample has over 250,000 distinct CDR3 sequences, with 20% to 25% found just once. Material: peripheral blood mononuclear cells (PBMCs), obtained when the disease was refractory, from a patient treated with antithyroid drugs. These receptors all come from a female donor with Graves disease.

The CDR3 nucleotides read TGCAGTGCTAGCGCCGGGACGCAGGGAGCCACCATATATTTT. It codes for CSASAGTQGATIYF. The chain recombines TRBV20-1 with TRBJ1-3, with D possibly TRBD1 on 5 matching bases. V lost 3 bases, J lost 9 bases, and 18 bases lay in between. Germline assignment: CDR1 DFQATT and CDR2 SNEGSKA (reference sequence). The CDR3 extends over 14 amino acids.

The rearrangement links TRBV3-1 to TRBJ2-7, with 10 bases matching TRBD1. CDR3 size: 16 residues. V lost 2 bases to trimming and J lost 1 base; unmatched junction nucleotides: 5. Germline lookup yields CDR1 LGHDT and CDR2 YNNKEL (reference sequence). In nucleotides, the CDR3 is TGTGCCAGCAGCCAACAATGGGACAGGGGATCCTACGAGCAGTACTTC. Protein product: CASSQQWDRGSYEQYF.

The gene calls are TRBV7-2 and TRBJ1-2, with D possibly TRBD1 on 5 matching bases. Trimming left V 5 bases short and J 5 bases short, with 21 bases between. The CDR3 contains 16 residues. Per the germline V gene, CDR1 is SGHTA and CDR2 is FQGNSA. CDR3 sequence (DNA): TGTGCCAGCAGCACGTTCCGGGGCCCCCTTTGGTATGGCTACACCTTC. Residues: CASSTFRGPLWYGYTF.

This clonotype has at least ten counts. This chain joins TRBV6-2 or TRBV6-3 and TRBJ2-7; TRBD2 matches at 8 bases. The CDR3 runs to 17 residues. The J segment lost 2 bases and the V segment lost 2 bases, leaving 11 bases of the junction unmatched. The germline V gene encodes CDR1 MNHEY and CDR2 SVGEGT. CDR3 protein: CASSYTGGAGEAYEQYF. CDR3 nucleotides: TGTGCCAGCAGTTACACTGGGGGAGCGGGAGAGGCCTACGAGCAGTACTTC.

In this sample, this clonotype turned up many times. This CDR3 reads CASSLEGAWTEAFF. CDR3 nucleotide sequence: TGTGCCAGCAGCTTGGAGGGGGCGTGGACTGAAGCTTTCTTT. The gene calls are TRBV11-2 and TRBJ1-1; 7 bases fit TRBD1. Germline CDR1 SGHAT, CDR2 FQNNGV. The CDR3 length is 14 residues. The V gene end was trimmed by 3 bases and the J gene end by 5 bases; junction bases not matched to a gene: 6.

This clonotype was picked up a small number of times. V gene TRBV30 combines with J gene TRBJ2-7; D is ambiguous. CDR3 size: 12 residues. V dropped 1 base and J dropped 2 bases, with 6 bases sitting between them. Germline loops: CDR1 GTSNPN, CDR2 SVGIG (reference sequence). The DNA of the CDR3 is TGTGCCTGGAGTGGCTTCACCTACGAGCAGTACTTC. Encoded protein: CAWSGFTYEQYF.

This chain connects TRBV4-2 to TRBJ1-2, with 10 bases fitting TRBD1. CDR3 length: 15 amino acids. The germline gives CDR1 LGHNA, CDR2 YNFKEQ. Losses at the gene ends were 1 base for V and 3 bases for J; bases not matched to a gene: 2. The CDR3 DNA follows: TGTGCCAGCAGCCAAGGACAGGGGGCGGACTATGGCTACACCTTC. Encoded protein: CASSQGQGADYGYTF.

This clonotype was found many times. J is TRBJ2-7 and V is TRBV28; 9 bases are shared with TRBD2. CDR1 and CDR2 (germline): MDHEN, SYDVKM. V shed 2 bases and J 2 bases; nucleotides not matched to a gene: 4. CDR3 length: 15 amino acids. CDR3 in amino acids: CASSLIAGDPYEQYF. CDR3 in DNA: TGTGCCAGCAGTTTAATAGCGGGAGACCCCTACGAGCAGTACTTC.

There are many counts of this clonotype. The J gene is TRBJ2-5, the V gene TRBV7-2, with 8 nucleotides matching TRBD2. The CDR3 covers 15 residues. Germline V gene sequence: CDR1 SGHTA, CDR2 FQGNSA. The ends lost 5 bases at V and 5 bases at J; junction bases unmatched: 10. The CDR3 sequence is CASSPRAGGWETQYF. The CDR3 nucleotides are TGTGCCAGCAGCCCGAGGGCGGGAGGCTGGGAGACCCAGTACTTC. The whole variable domain, remainder taken from reference TRBV7-2 and TRBJ2-5, is GAGVSQSPSNKVTEKGKDVELRCDPISGHTALYWYRQSLGQGLEFLIYFQGNSAPDKSGLPSDRFSAERTGGSVSTLTIQRTQQEDSAVYLCASSPRAGGWETQYFGPGTRLLVL.